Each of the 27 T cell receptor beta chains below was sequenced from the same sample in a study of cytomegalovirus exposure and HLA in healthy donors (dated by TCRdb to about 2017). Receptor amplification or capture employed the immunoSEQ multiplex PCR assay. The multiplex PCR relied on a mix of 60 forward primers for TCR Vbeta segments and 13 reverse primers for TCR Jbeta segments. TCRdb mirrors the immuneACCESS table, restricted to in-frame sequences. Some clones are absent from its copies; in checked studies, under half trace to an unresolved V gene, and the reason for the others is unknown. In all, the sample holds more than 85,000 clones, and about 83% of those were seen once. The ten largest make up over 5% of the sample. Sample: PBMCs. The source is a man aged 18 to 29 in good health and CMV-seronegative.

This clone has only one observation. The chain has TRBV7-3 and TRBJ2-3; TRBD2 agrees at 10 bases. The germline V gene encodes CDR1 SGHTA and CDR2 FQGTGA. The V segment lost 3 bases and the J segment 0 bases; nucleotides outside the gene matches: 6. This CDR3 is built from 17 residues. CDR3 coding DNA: TGTGCCAGCAGCTTCCCTAGCGGGAGTGTAAGCACAGATACGCAGTATTTT. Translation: CASSFPSGSVSTDTQYF.

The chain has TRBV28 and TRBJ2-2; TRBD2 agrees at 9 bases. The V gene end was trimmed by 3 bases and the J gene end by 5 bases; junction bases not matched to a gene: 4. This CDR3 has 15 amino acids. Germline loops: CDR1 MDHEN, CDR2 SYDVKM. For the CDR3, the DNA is TGTGCCAGCAGTTTCGGCGGGAGGGCGACCGGGGAGCTGTTTTTT. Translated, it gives CASSFGGRATGELFF.

The CDR3 here is CASGLAAGGAGYYGYTF. CDR3 in DNA: TGTGCTAGTGGTTTGGCGGCAGGGGGCGCTGGTTACTATGGCTACACCTTC. This chain links TRBV12-5 with TRBJ1-2, with 8 positions matching TRBD1. This CDR3 comprises 17 residues. The V gene's germline CDR1 is LGHNT and CDR2 FRNRAP. Trimming cost V 1 base and J 3 bases; bases outside gene matches: 10.

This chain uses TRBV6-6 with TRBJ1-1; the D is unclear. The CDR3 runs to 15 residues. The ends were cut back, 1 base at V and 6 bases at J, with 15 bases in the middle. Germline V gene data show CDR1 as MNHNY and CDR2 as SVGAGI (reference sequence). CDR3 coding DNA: TGTGCCAGCAGTTACTTTTCGGGGAGGCAACCTGAAGCTTTCTTT. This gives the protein CASSYFSGRQPEAFF.

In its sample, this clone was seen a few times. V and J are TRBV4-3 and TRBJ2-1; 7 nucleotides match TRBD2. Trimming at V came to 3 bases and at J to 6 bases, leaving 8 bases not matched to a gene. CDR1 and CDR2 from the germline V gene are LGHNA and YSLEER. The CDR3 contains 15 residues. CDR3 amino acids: CASSQGGERSNEQFF. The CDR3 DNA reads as TGCGCCAGCAGCCAGGGGGGGGAGAGGAGCAATGAGCAGTTCTTC.

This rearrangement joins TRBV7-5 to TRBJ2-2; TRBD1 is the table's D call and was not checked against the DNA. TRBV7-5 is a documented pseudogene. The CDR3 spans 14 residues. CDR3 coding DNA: TGTGCCAGCAGGACAGGGCGGAACACCGGGGAGCTGTTTTTT. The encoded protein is CASRTGRNTGELFF.

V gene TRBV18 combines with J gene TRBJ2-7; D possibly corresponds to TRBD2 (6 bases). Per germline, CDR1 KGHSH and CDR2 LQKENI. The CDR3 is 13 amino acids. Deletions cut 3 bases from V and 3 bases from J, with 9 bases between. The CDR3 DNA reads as TGTGCCAGCTCACCTGTCGGGGGCTACGAGCAGTACTTC. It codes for CASSPVGGYEQYF.

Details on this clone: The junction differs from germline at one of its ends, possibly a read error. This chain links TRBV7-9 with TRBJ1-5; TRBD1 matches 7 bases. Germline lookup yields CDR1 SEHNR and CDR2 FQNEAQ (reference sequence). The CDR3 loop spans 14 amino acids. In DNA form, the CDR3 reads TGTTCCAGCAACAATCAGGGGGTCAATCAGCCCCAGCATTTT. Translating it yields CSSNNQGVNQPQHF.

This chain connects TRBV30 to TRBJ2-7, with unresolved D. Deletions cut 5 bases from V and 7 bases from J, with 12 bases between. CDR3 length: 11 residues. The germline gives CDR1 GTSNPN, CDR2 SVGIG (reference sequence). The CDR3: CAWGILGEQYF. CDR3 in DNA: TGTGCCTGGGGAATCCTAGGTGAGCAGTACTTC. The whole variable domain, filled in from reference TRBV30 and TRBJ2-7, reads SQTIHQWPATLVQPVGSPLSLECTVEGTSNPNLYWYRQAAGRGLQLLFYSVGIGQISSEVPQNLSASRPQDRQFILSSKKLLLSDSGFYLCAWGILGEQYFGPGTRLTVT.

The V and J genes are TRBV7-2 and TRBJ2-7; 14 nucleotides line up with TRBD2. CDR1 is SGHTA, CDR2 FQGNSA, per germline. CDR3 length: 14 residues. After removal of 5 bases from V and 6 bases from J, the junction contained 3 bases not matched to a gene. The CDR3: CASSPGLAGGEQYF. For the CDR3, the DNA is TGTGCCAGCAGCCCCGGACTAGCGGGAGGCGAGCAGTACTTC.

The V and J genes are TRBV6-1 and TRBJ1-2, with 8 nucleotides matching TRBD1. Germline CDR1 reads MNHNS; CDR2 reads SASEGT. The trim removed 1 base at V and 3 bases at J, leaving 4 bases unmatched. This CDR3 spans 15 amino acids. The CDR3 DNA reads TGTGCCAGCAGTGAAGGGGCAGGGGGCGACTATGGCTACACCTTC. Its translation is CASSEGAGGDYGYTF.

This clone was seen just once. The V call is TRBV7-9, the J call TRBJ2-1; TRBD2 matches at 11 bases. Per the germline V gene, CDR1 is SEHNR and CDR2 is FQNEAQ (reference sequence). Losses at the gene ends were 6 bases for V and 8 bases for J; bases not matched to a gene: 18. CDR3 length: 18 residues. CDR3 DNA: TGTGCCAGCAGTCGTGGTCCGGGACTGGGACTAGCGGTGGATGAGCAGTTCTTC. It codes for CASSRGPGLGLAVDEQFF.

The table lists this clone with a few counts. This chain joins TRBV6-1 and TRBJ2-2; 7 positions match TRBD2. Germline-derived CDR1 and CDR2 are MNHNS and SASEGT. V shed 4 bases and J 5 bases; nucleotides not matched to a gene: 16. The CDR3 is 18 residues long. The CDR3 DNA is TGTGCCAGCAGTGGGACCCCTCAAGCGGGGATCGGGACCGGGGAGCTGTTTTTT. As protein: CASSGTPQAGIGTGELFF.

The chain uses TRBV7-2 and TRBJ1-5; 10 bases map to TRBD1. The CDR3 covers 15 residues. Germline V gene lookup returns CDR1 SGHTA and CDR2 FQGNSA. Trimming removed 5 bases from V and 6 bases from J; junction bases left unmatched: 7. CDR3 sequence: CASSLDRGRSQPQHF. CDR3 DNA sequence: TGTGCCAGCAGCCTAGACAGGGGGCGAAGTCAGCCCCAGCATTTT.

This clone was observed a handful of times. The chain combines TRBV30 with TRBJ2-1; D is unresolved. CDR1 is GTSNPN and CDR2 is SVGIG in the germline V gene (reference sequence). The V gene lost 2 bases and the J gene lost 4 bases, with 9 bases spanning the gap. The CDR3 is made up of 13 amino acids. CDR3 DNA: TGTGCCTGGAGTCCAACGCGGTACAATGAGCAGTTCTTC. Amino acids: CAWSPTRYNEQFF. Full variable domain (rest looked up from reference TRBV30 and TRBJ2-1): SQTIHQWPATLVQPVGSPLSLECTVEGTSNPNLYWYRQAAGRGLQLLFYSVGIGQISSEVPQNLSASRPQDRQFILSSKKLLLSDSGFYLCAWSPTRYNEQFFGPGTRLTVL.

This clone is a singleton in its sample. The CDR3 here is CASSQDGTENQPQHF. The CDR3 nucleotides read TGCGCCAGCAGCCAAGATGGGACAGAGAATCAGCCCCAGCATTTT. The J gene is TRBJ1-5, the V gene TRBV4-3; 7 bases agree with TRBD1. V lost 0 bases, J lost 4 bases, and 3 bases stayed unmatched. The CDR3 totals 15 residues. The germline V gene has CDR1 LGHNA and CDR2 YSLEER.

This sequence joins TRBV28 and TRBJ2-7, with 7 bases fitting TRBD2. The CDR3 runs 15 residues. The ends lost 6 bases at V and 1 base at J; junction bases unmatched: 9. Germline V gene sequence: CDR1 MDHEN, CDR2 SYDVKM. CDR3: CASRPPGRGSYEQYF. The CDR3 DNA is TGTGCCAGCAGACCACCTGGGAGGGGATCCTACGAGCAGTACTTC.

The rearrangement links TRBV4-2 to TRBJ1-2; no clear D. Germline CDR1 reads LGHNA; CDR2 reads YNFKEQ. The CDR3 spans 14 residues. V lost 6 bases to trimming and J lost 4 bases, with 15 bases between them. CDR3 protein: CASRVTGNSYGYTF. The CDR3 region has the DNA TGTGCCAGCAGGGTTACCGGGAATTCCTATGGCTACACCTTC.

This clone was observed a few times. As DNA, the CDR3 is TGTGCCAGCAACATACAGGGGGATGGAAACACCATATATTTT. Translated: CASNIQGDGNTIYF. This sequence joins TRBV5-5 and TRBJ1-3, with TRBD1 matching 8 bases. This CDR3 has 14 residues. Germline CDR1 is SGHKS and CDR2 is YYEKEE (reference sequence). Trimming took 6 bases from V and 3 from J; bases not matched to a gene: 5.

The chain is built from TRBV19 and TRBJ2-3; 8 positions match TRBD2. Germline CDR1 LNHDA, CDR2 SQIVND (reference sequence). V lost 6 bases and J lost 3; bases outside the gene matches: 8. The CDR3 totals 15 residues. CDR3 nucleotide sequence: TGTGCCAGTAGCCTCTCGGGAGGGCGAACAGATACGCAGTATTTT. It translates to CASSLSGGRTDTQYF.

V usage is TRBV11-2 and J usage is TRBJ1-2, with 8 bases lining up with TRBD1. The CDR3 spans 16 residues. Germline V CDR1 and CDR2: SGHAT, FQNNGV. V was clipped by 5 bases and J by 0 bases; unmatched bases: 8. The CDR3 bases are TGTGCCAGCAGCCCTAACAGGGGGTCCCCTAACTATGGCTACACCTTC. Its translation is CASSPNRGSPNYGYTF.

The CDR3 protein is CASSRGGQGQYEQYF. The CDR3 DNA is TGTGCCAGCAGCCGAGGGGGACAGGGCCAATACGAGCAGTACTTC. V gene TRBV7-9 combines with J gene TRBJ2-7; 9 nucleotides line up with TRBD1. The CDR3 is 15 amino acids. Losses at the gene ends were 5 bases for V and 4 bases for J; bases not matched to a gene: 9. Germline V lookup: CDR1 SEHNR, CDR2 FQNEAQ (reference sequence).

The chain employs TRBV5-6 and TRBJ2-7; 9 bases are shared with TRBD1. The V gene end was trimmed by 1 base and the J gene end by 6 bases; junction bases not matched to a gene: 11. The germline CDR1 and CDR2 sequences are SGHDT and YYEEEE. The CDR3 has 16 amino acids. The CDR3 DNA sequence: TGTGCCAGCAGCTTGCGGGTGGGGACAGGGACCGCCGAGCAGTACTTC. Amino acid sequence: CASSLRVGTGTAEQYF.

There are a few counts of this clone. The CDR3 coding sequence is TGTGCCAGCAGTCTTACAGGGCCCGCTGAAGCTTTCTTT. It is translated as CASSLTGPAEAFF. The gene calls are TRBV7-2 and TRBJ1-1; D is perhaps TRBD1 (6 bases). Per the germline V gene, CDR1 is SGHTA and CDR2 is FQGNSA. Deletions cut 6 bases from V and 6 bases from J, with 14 bases between. The CDR3 has 13 residues.

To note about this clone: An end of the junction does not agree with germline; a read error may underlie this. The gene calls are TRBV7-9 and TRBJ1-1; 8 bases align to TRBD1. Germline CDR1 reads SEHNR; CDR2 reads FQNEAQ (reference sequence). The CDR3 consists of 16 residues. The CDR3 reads CSSSLSRQGLYTEAFF. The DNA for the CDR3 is TGTTCCAGCAGCTTAAGCCGACAGGGGTTGTACACTGAAGCTTTCTTT.

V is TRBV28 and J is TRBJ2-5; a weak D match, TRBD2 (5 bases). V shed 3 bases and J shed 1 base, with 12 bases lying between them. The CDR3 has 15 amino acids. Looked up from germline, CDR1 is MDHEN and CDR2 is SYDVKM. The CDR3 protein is CASSFVEGVQETQYF. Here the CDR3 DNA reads TGTGCCAGCAGTTTTGTTGAGGGTGTCCAAGAGACCCAGTACTTC.

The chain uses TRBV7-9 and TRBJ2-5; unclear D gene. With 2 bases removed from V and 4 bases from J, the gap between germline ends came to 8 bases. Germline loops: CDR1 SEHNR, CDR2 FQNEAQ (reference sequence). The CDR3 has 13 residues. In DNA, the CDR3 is TGTGCCAGCAGCTTAATTTTCATAGAGACCCAGTACTTC. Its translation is CASSLIFIETQYF.